The 21 T cell receptor beta chains presented below share a single source sample, sequenced in a study of patients and donors after allogeneic stem cell transplantation (dated by TCRdb to 2020 to 2022). Library preparation employed RT-PCR. These reads were obtained on a NextSeq 550. Using fastp trimming at Q25 and MiXCR clonotype assembly, TCRdb reanalyzed the public sequencing data and kept in-frame beta chains. Under each unique CDR3 protein, matching rows form one entry showing the most common genes and DNA. Across this sample there are more than 850,000 distinct CDR3 sequences, with roughly 18% seen only once. The ten largest clones represent around 6% of the sample. The sample consisted of blood, either unsorted or a sorted T cell fraction (not recorded which). These receptors were taken from a human donor who was either an allogeneic HSCT recipient or a stem cell or donor lymphocyte infusion donor (not recorded which). It is not recorded whose cells these are; they may come from a transplant donor.

The chain joins TRBV20-1 to TRBJ1-4; D not certain. The germline CDR1 and CDR2 sequences are DFQATT and SNEGSKA (reference sequence). With 4 bases removed from V and 0 bases from J, the gap between germline ends came to 6 bases. This CDR3 region has 13 residues. The CDR3 DNA is TGCAGTGCTACTACTGCAACTAATGAAAAACTGTTTTTT. Its translation is CSATTATNEKLFF.

V gene TRBV5-6 combines with J gene TRBJ2-7; no reliable D call. Germline CDR1 SGHDT, CDR2 YYEEEE. This CDR3 is 15 amino acids long. The ends were cut back, 2 bases at V and 3 bases at J, with 15 bases in the middle. CDR3 DNA sequence: TGTGCCAGCAGCTTTTGGCTCAGGATCAACTACGAGCAGTACTTC. This encodes CASSFWLRINYEQYF.

The chain joins TRBV5-8 to TRBJ2-1; D gene ambiguous. This CDR3 region has 11 residues. Trimming left V 5 bases short and J 6 bases short, with 6 bases between. Per the germline V gene, CDR1 is SGHTS and CDR2 is YDEGEE. The DNA for the CDR3 is TGTGCCAGCAGAGAGCGCAATGAGCAGTTCTTC. The encoded protein is CASRERNEQFF.

In this sample, this clonotype turned up a few times. V usage is TRBV20-1 and J usage is TRBJ1-1, with 11 bases matching TRBD1. The CDR3 is 14 amino acids. CDR1 is DFQATT, CDR2 SNEGSKA, per germline (reference sequence). Losses at the gene ends were 6 bases for V and 0 bases for J; bases not matched to a gene: 3. The CDR3: CSARTGGMNTEAFF. DNA of the CDR3: TGCAGTGCCAGGACAGGGGGCATGAACACTGAAGCTTTCTTT.

This clonotype has just a few counts. The gene calls are TRBV18 and TRBJ2-3; 15 positions match TRBD2. This CDR3 is 19 amino acids long. CDR1 is KGHSH and CDR2 is LQKENI in the germline V gene. Trimming removed 3 bases from V and 4 bases from J; junction bases left unmatched: 11. As DNA, the CDR3 is TGTGCCAGCTCACCCCGGTCCGGGACTAGCGGGAGGAGTGCAGATACGCAGTATTTT. Translation gives CASSPRSGTSGRSADTQYF.

V usage is TRBV3-1 and J usage is TRBJ1-5; tentatively, D is TRBD1 (6 bases). Trimming removed 2 bases from V and 6 bases from J, with 20 bases in between. The CDR3 spans 17 residues. The germline CDR1 and CDR2 sequences are LGHDT and YNNKEL (reference sequence). This CDR3 is CASSQTVAGDRGQPQHF. The CDR3 bases are TGTGCCAGCAGCCAAACGGTGGCAGGGGACCGGGGTCAGCCCCAGCATTTT. The whole variable domain, remainder taken from reference TRBV3-1 and TRBJ1-5, is DTAVSQTPKYLVTQMGNDKSIKCEQNLGHDTMYWYKQDSKKFLKIMFSYNNKELIINETVPNRFSPKSPDKAHLNLHINSLELGDSAVYFCASSQTVAGDRGQPQHFGDGTRLSIL.

This clonotype was seen only a few times. V and J are TRBV5-1 and TRBJ2-1; TRBD1 might be the D (6 bases). The CDR3 has 17 residues. Deletions cut 4 bases from V and 5 bases from J, with 22 bases between. Germline CDR1 and CDR2: SGHRS and YFSETQ. The CDR3 DNA reads TGCGCCAGCAGCCCGGGGTTAAGGGGGTGGATGGACAATGAGCAGTTCTTC. Amino acid sequence: CASSPGLRGWMDNEQFF.

The chain combines TRBV20-1 with TRBJ1-1; D unclear. CDR1 is DFQATT, CDR2 SNEGSKA, per germline (reference sequence). The CDR3 extends over 13 amino acids. Trimming took 6 bases from V and 1 from J, leaving 12 bases between them. The CDR3 bases are TGCAGTGCCCGGGTCGGCTGGAACACTGAAGCTTTCTTT. Translation: CSARVGWNTEAFF.

The chain links TRBV11-2 to TRBJ1-1, with D perhaps TRBD1 (5 bases). The CDR3 loop spans 15 amino acids. From germline, CDR1 is SGHAT and CDR2 FQNNGV. V was cut by 4 bases and J by 1 base, with 13 bases left in between. The CDR3 loop reads CASSYGATGNTEAFF. The CDR3 DNA follows: TGTGCCAGCAGCTACGGGGCGACGGGGAACACTGAAGCTTTCTTT.

The chain carries TRBV5-4 and TRBJ2-2, with 8 bases fitting TRBD2. Germline values: CDR1 SGHNT, CDR2 YYREEE (reference sequence). The CDR3 is 15 amino acids. V shed 4 bases and J 5 bases; nucleotides not matched to a gene: 7. The CDR3 DNA is TGTGCCAGCAGCCCGACCTTAGCGGGGACCGGGGAGCTGTTTTTT. This encodes CASSPTLAGTGELFF.

The chain is built from TRBV12-3 or TRBV12-4 and TRBJ2-2, with D perhaps given as TRBD1 or TRBD2 (7 bases each). The length of the CDR3 is 19 residues. Trimming shortened V by 6 bases and J by 1 base, and 24 bases separated the two germline ends. The CDR3 nucleotides are TGTGCCAGCAGCCTGGGGAGGGTCAGGGGGAATAAGAACACCGGGGAGCTGTTTTTT. It yields the protein CASSLGRVRGNKNTGELFF.

The rearrangement joins TRBV7-2 to TRBJ1-1; weak D call: TRBD1 (5 bases). The CDR3 loop spans 15 amino acids. Germline V gene sequence: CDR1 SGHTA, CDR2 FQGNSA. The V gene lost 3 bases and the J gene lost 1 base, with 12 bases spanning the gap. Here the CDR3 reads CASSFMGTGNTEAFF. The CDR3 DNA follows: TGTGCCAGCAGCTTCATGGGGACGGGGAACACTGAAGCTTTCTTT.

This clonotype showed up just once. This chain joins TRBV12-3 or TRBV12-4 and TRBJ2-5; either TRBD1 or TRBD2 may fit D (5 bases each). Trimming took 5 bases from V and 5 from J, leaving 12 bases between them. The CDR3 is 13 amino acids. For the CDR3, the DNA is TGTGCCAGCAGTGGACTGGGGCGGGAGACCCAGTACTTC. Its protein is CASSGLGRETQYF.

This chain links TRBV6-5 with TRBJ1-5, with TRBD1 as a possible D gene (6 bases). Trimming shortened V by 4 bases and J by 7 bases, and 17 bases separated the two germline ends. This CDR3 is 15 amino acids long. Germline-derived CDR1 and CDR2 are MNHEY and SVGAGI. The CDR3 DNA sequence: TGTGCCAGCAGTTCGGGGGGCGCGGGAGGGCAGCCCCAGCATTTT. This translates into CASSSGGAGGQPQHF.

This clonotype was found a few times. The chain links TRBV20-1 to TRBJ2-3, with 9 bases aligning to TRBD2. The J segment lost 6 bases and the V segment lost 6 bases, leaving 16 bases of the junction unmatched. Germline CDR1 is DFQATT and CDR2 is SNEGSKA (reference sequence). The CDR3 consists of 16 residues. CDR3 in DNA: TGCAGTGCCACCTGGACGTTGGCTAGCGGGACGGATACGCAGTATTTT. Protein: CSATWTLASGTDTQYF.

The V call is TRBV2, the J call TRBJ1-2; 9 nucleotides match TRBD1. The CDR3 covers 14 residues. V shed 5 bases, J shed 8 bases, and the junction held 9 bases outside the gene matches. Per the germline V gene, CDR1 is SNHLY and CDR2 is FYNNEI. The CDR3 sequence: CASSPQGAPRGYTF. As DNA, the CDR3 is TGTGCCAGCAGTCCACAGGGGGCCCCCAGAGGCTACACCTTC.

This clonotype was seen more than once but under ten times. V gene TRBV10-3 combines with J gene TRBJ1-1; D uncertain. Per germline, CDR1 ENHRY and CDR2 SYGVKD. This CDR3 is 11 amino acids long. The ends were cut back, 3 bases at V and 6 bases at J, with 5 bases in the middle. CDR3 DNA sequence: TGTGCCATCAGTGAATTCGCTGAAGCTTTCTTT. This encodes CAISEFAEAFF.

The V gene is TRBV2, the J gene TRBJ1-1, with 8 bases that match TRBD1. V lost 6 bases and J lost 2; bases outside the gene matches: 8. CDR3 size: 15 residues. Germline V gives CDR1 SNHLY, CDR2 FYNNEI. CDR3 bases: TGTGCCAGCAGCGAGGACAGGGCGCGAAACACTGAAGCTTTCTTT. Translating it yields CASSEDRARNTEAFF.

There are a few counts of this clonotype. The genes are TRBV7-2 and TRBJ2-1; D gene ambiguous. With 1 base removed from V and 8 bases from J, the gap between germline ends came to 12 bases. CDR1 is SGHTA, CDR2 FQGNSA, per germline. This CDR3 is 14 amino acids long. CDR3 DNA: TGTGCCAGCAGCTTAGGAATTCGCCCGGATGAGCAGTTCTTC. Protein: CASSLGIRPDEQFF.

This clonotype was recorded a few times. This chain uses TRBV9 with TRBJ2-7, with D perhaps TRBD1 (7 bases). Trimming stripped 2 bases from V and 5 bases from J, with 17 bases between. Germline V CDR1 and CDR2: SGDLS, YYNGEE. This CDR3 has 15 residues. CDR3 sequence: CASSVSGDRAHEQYF. CDR3 bases: TGTGCCAGCAGCGTTAGCGGTGACAGGGCCCACGAGCAGTACTTC.

The chain uses TRBV27 and TRBJ2-2; D unclear. V was clipped by 2 bases and J by 4 bases, with 14 bases between them. CDR1 is MNHEY and CDR2 is SMNVEV in the germline V gene (reference sequence). This CDR3 has 16 amino acids. CDR3 DNA sequence: TGTGCCAGCAGTTTAGCCCCCTTAAGAGCCACCGGGGAGCTGTTTTTT. Residues: CASSLAPLRATGELFF.